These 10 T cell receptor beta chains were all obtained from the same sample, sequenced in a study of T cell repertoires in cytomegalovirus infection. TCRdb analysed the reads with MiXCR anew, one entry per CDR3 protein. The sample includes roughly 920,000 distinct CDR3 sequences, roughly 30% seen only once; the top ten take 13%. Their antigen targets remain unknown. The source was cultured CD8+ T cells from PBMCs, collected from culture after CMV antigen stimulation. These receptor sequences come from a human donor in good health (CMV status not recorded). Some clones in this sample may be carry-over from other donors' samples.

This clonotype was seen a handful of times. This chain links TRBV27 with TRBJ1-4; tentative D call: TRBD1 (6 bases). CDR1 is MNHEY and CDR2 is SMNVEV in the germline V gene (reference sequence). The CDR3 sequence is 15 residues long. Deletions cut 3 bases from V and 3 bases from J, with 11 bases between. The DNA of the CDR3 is TGTGCCAGCAGTTTGGGCAGGGGTCCTAATGAAAAACTGTTTTTT. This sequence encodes CASSLGRGPNEKLFF.

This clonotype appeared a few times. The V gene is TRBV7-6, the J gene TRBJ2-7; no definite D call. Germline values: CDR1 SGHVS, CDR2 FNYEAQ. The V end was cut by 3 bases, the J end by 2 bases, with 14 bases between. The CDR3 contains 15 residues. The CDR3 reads CASSFGPGRTYEQYF. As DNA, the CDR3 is TGTGCCAGCAGCTTCGGCCCCGGCAGGACCTACGAGCAGTACTTC.

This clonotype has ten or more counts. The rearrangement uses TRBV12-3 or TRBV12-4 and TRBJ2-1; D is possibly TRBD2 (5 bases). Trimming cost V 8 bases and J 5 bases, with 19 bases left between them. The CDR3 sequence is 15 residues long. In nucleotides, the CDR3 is TGTGCCAGCGGATACCCCCCCGGGGTGGACAATGAGCAGTTCTTC. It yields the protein CASGYPPGVDNEQFF.

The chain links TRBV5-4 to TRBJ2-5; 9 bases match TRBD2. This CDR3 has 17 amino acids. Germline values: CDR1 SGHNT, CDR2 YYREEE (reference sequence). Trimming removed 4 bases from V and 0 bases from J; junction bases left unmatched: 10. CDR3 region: CASSTELAGEYQETQYF. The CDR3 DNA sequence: TGTGCCAGCAGCACCGAACTAGCGGGCGAGTACCAAGAGACCCAGTACTTC.

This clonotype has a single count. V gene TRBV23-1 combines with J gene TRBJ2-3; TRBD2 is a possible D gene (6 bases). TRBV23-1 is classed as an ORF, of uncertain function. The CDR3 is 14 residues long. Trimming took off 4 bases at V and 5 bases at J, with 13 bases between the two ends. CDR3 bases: TGCGCCAGCAGTCCCCGGGCGGGGCAAGATACGCAGTATTTT. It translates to CASSPRAGQDTQYF.

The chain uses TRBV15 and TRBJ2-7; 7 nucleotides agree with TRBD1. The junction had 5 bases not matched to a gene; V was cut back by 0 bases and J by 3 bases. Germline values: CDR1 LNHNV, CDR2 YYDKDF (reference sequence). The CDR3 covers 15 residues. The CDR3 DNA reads TGTGCCACCAGCAGAGATGTAACAGGGGACTACGAGCAGTACGTC. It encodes CATSRDVTGDYEQYV.

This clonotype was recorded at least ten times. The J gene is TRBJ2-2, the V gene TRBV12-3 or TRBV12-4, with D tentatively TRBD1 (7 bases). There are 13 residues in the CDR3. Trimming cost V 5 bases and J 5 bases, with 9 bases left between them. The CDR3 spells CASSQGGTGELFF. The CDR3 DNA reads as TGTGCCAGCAGTCAGGGGGGTACCGGGGAGCTGTTTTTT.

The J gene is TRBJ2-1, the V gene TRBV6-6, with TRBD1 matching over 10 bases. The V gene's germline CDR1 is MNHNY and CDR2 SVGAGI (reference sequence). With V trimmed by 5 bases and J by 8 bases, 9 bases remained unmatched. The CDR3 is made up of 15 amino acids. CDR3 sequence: CASSRPTGGLYEQFF. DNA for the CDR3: TGTGCCAGCAGTCGCCCGACAGGGGGCTTGTATGAGCAGTTCTTC.

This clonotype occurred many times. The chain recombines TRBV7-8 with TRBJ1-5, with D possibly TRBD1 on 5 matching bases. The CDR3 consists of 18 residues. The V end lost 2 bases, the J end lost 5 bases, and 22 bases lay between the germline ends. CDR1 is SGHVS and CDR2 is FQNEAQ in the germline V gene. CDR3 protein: CASSLFFPGRGIYQPQHF. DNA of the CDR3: TGTGCCAGCAGCTTATTCTTCCCCGGGAGGGGCATTTATCAGCCCCAGCATTTT. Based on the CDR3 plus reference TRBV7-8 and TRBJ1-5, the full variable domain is GAGVSQSPRYKVAKRGQDVALRCDPISGHVSLFWYQQALGQGPEFLTYFQNEAQLDKSGLPSDRFFAERPEGSVSTLKIQRTQQEDSAVYLCASSLFFPGRGIYQPQHFGDGTRLSIL.

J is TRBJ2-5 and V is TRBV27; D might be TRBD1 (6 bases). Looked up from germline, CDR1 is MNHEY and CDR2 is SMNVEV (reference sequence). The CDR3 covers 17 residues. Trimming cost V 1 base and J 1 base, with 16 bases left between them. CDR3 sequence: CASSLWSGTPTQETQYF. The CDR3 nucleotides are TGTGCCAGCAGTTTATGGTCCGGGACACCTACCCAAGAGACCCAGTACTTC.